The rows below give T cell receptor beta chains drawn from one sample of a study of blood T cells in healthy people across ages. TCRdb fed the 5' RACE reads into MiXCR, producing one record per CDR3 protein. There are around 1.7 million distinct CDR3 sequences in the sample; 28% occur only once, and 7% to 9% lies in the top ten. Sequencing was done on a sample of blood. The receptor source for this set is a woman under 40 in good health. Both conserved end residues are part of each CDR3. The order of the fields is J gene, CDR3 length, D gene, V gene, clone size, CDR3 DNA, CDR3 protein. D genes are given only for firm matches. Only part of the rows carry a size: once, few, many, or a class if the clone is expanded.

j_gene: TRBJ1-4
len: 14
d_gene: .
v_gene: TRBV9
abundance: .
CDR3nt: TGTGCCAGCAGCAGGTGGTGGTCTAATGAAAAACTGTTTTTT
CDR3aa: CASSRWWSNEKLFF

j_gene: TRBJ2-5
len: 13
d_gene: .
v_gene: TRBV7-2
abundance: many
CDR3nt: TGTGCCAGCAGCTTGGGGGCGACAGAGACCCAGTACTTC
CDR3aa: CASSLGATETQYF

j_gene: TRBJ2-3
len: 16
d_gene: TRBD2
v_gene: TRBV20-1
abundance: many
CDR3nt: TGCAGTGCTAGTGCTTCTAGCGGGGGGTTCACAGATACGCAGTATTTT
CDR3aa: CSASASSGGFTDTQYF

j_gene: TRBJ2-7
len: 16
d_gene: TRBD2
v_gene: TRBV7-9
abundance: .
CDR3nt: TGTGCCAGCAGCCCCGGTAGCGGGAGATACCCCTACGAGCAGTACTTC
CDR3aa: CASSPGSGRYPYEQYF

j_gene: TRBJ2-4
len: 14
d_gene: TRBD1
v_gene: TRBV10-3
abundance: few
CDR3nt: TGTGCCATCGGGGACCGGGACAGGGGTAACATTCAGTACTTC
CDR3aa: CAIGDRDRGNIQYF

j_gene: TRBJ2-5
len: 13
d_gene: .
v_gene: TRBV6-6
abundance: many
CDR3nt: TGTGCCAGCACCGCCCATAGCGGCGAGACCCAGTACTTC
CDR3aa: CASTAHSGETQYF

j_gene: TRBJ2-7
len: 14
d_gene: .
v_gene: TRBV27
abundance: many
CDR3nt: TGTGCCAGCAGTGGATACCGGGACTCCTACGAGCAGTACTTC
CDR3aa: CASSGYRDSYEQYF

j_gene: TRBJ2-1
len: 17
d_gene: TRBD2
v_gene: TRBV2
abundance: .
CDR3nt: TGTGCCAGCTCCGGGACTAGCGGGCTCACCCCCTACAATGAGCAGTTCTTC
CDR3aa: CASSGTSGLTPYNEQFF

j_gene: TRBJ2-7
len: 14
d_gene: .
v_gene: TRBV2
abundance: .
CDR3nt: TGTGCCAGCAGGAGTGACAGAAACTTCTACGAGCAGTACTTC
CDR3aa: CASRSDRNFYEQYF

j_gene: TRBJ2-6
len: 15
d_gene: .
v_gene: TRBV5-1
abundance: once
CDR3nt: TGCGCCAGCAGCGTGAGTGTGGGTGGGGCCAACGTCCTGACTTTC
CDR3aa: CASSVSVGGANVLTF

j_gene: TRBJ2-7
len: 14
d_gene: TRBD2
v_gene: TRBV29-1
abundance: many
CDR3nt: TGCAGCGTTGAAGGACTAGCGTCGGAATACGAGCAGTACTTC
CDR3aa: CSVEGLASEYEQYF

j_gene: TRBJ1-6
len: 16
d_gene: .
v_gene: TRBV27
abundance: few
CDR3nt: TGTGCCAGCAGTTCGGCTGGGTTGACCCTTAATTCACCCCTCCACTTT
CDR3aa: CASSSAGLTLNSPLHF

j_gene: TRBJ2-7
len: 14
d_gene: .
v_gene: TRBV7-3
abundance: many
CDR3nt: TGTGCCAGCAGCTTAAAGGGGTTCGGCTACGAGCAGTACTTC
CDR3aa: CASSLKGFGYEQYF

j_gene: TRBJ2-5
len: 14
d_gene: TRBD1
v_gene: TRBV29-1
abundance: many
CDR3nt: TGCAGCGGATCCTCAGGGGGCCGTGGAGAGACCCAGTACTTC
CDR3aa: CSGSSGGRGETQYF

j_gene: TRBJ2-7
len: 15
d_gene: .
v_gene: TRBV4-3
abundance: many
CDR3nt: TGCGCCAGCAGCCAAGTTTGGGCTAGTGTCTACGAGCAGTACTTC
CDR3aa: CASSQVWASVYEQYF

j_gene: TRBJ2-1
len: 16
d_gene: TRBD1
v_gene: TRBV20-1
abundance: .
CDR3nt: TGCAGTGCTAGGACGGACAGGGGTAGATCCTACAATGAGCAGTTCTTC
CDR3aa: CSARTDRGRSYNEQFF

j_gene: TRBJ1-1
len: 12
d_gene: .
v_gene: TRBV7-2
abundance: .
CDR3nt: TGTGCCAGCAGCTTATTCGGAACTGAAGCTTTCTTT
CDR3aa: CASSLFGTEAFF

j_gene: TRBJ2-3
len: 13
d_gene: .
v_gene: TRBV11-2
abundance: few
CDR3nt: TGTGCCAGCAGCTGGGGCCGCACAGATACGCAGTATTTT
CDR3aa: CASSWGRTDTQYF

j_gene: TRBJ2-7
len: 15
d_gene: TRBD1
v_gene: TRBV28
abundance: .
CDR3nt: TGTGCCAGTATGTCCGGGACAGCTAGCTCCTACGAGCAGTACTTC
CDR3aa: CASMSGTASSYEQYF

j_gene: TRBJ2-5
len: 13
d_gene: .
v_gene: TRBV10-3
abundance: .
CDR3nt: TGTGCCATCAGTGAGGAGAGGGCAGGGGGGCAGTACTTC
CDR3aa: CAISEERAGGQYF

j_gene: TRBJ1-4
len: 14
d_gene: .
v_gene: TRBV7-2
abundance: .
CDR3nt: TGTGCCAGCGGCCTCGACGCCTTAGGTGAAAAACGGTTTTTT
CDR3aa: CASGLDALGEKRFF

j_gene: TRBJ2-1
len: 16
d_gene: TRBD1
v_gene: TRBV5-1
abundance: .
CDR3nt: TGCGCCAGCAGCTTGGGGGACAGGAGCCCCTACAATGAGCAGTTCTTC
CDR3aa: CASSLGDRSPYNEQFF

j_gene: TRBJ2-1
len: 16
d_gene: .
v_gene: TRBV20-1
abundance: many
CDR3nt: TGCAGTGCTAGAGATGGGGGGCGCAGGTCCTACAATGAGCAGTTCTTC
CDR3aa: CSARDGGRRSYNEQFF